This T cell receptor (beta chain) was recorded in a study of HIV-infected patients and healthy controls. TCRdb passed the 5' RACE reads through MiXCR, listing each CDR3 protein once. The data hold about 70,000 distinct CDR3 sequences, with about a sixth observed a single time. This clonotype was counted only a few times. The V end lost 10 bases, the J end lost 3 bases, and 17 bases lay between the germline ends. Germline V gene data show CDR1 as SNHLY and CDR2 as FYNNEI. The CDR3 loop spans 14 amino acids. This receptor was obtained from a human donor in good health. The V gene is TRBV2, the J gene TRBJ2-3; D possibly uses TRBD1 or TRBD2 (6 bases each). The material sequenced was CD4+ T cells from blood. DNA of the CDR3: TGTGCCACCAACAGCCAGGGGAGGACAGATACGCAGTATTTT. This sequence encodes CATNSQGRTDTQYF. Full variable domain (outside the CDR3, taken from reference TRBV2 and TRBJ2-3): EPEVTQTPSHQVTQMGQEVILRCVPISNHLYFYWYRQILGQKVEFLVSFYNNEISEKSEIFDDQFSVERPDGSNFTLKIRSTKLEDSAMYFCATNSQGRTDTQYFGPGTRLTVL.